This record concerns one T cell receptor (beta chain) sequence. What it binds is unknown. The record originates from a study of cytomegalovirus exposure and HLA in healthy donors. Overall study findings and caveats: The presence/absence work took it that sequencing depth was about the same across donors. Information on immune exposure was restricted to one variable (CMV serostatus).

Amplification used 60 Vbeta primers and 13 Jbeta primers. Per the study methods: About 80 million unique TCR beta chains, roughly 11 million of them shared, were counted by a later analysis. Clones were read by immunoSEQ multiplex PCR, and TCRdb kept only the in-frame ones, dropping some. From that table come the V and J calls and clone size; the DNA was used to work out D and trimming. Of 86,000 or so clones listed, roughly 77% are singletons. Specimen: PBMCs. The origin of this receptor is a woman in her forties in good health and CMV-seropositive.

CDR3 in DNA: TGTGCCAGTAGTGCGACCCATTTAAGACTAGCGGAAGAGCAGTACTTC. As protein: CASSATHLRLAEEQYF. The gene calls are TRBV19 and TRBJ2-7; 9 bases match TRBD2. J was trimmed by 7 bases and V by 5 bases; bases with no gene match: 15. CDR3 size: 16 residues. Germline V gene sequence: CDR1 LNHDA, CDR2 SQIVND (reference sequence).